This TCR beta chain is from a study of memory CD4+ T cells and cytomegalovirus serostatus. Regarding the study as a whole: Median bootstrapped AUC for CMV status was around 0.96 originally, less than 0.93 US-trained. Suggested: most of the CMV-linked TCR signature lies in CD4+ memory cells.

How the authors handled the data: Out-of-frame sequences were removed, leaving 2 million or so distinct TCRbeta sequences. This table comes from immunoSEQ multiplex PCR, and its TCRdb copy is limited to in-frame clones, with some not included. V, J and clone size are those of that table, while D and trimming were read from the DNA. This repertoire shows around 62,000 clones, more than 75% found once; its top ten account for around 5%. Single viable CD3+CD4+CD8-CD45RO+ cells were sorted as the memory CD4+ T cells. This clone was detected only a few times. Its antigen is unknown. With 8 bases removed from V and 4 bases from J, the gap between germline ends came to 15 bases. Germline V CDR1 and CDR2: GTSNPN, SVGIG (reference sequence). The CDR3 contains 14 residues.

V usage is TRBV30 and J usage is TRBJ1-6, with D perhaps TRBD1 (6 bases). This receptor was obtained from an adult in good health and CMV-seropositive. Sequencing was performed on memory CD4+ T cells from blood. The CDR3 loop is CAGRQADYNSPLHF. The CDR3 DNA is TGTGCCGGCAGACAGGCAGATTATAATTCACCCCTCCACTTT.